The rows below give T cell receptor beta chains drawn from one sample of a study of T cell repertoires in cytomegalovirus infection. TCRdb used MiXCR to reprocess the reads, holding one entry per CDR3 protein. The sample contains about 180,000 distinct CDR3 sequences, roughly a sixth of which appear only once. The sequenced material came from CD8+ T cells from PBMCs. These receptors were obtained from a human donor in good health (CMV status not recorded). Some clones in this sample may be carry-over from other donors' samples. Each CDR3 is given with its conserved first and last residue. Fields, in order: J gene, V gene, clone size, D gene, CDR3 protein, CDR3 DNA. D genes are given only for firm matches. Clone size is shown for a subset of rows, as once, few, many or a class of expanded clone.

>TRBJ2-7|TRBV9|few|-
CASSVSAGRAREQYF
TGTGCCAGCAGCGTATCGGCCGGCAGGGCTAGGGAGCAGTACTTC
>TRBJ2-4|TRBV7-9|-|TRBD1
CASSAPGQKNIQYF
TGTGCCAGCAGCGCACCGGGACAGAAAAACATTCAGTACTTC
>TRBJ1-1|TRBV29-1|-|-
CSKVGASAEAFF
TGCAGCAAGGTAGGGGCGTCCGCTGAAGCTTTCTTT
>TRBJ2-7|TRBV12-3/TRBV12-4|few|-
CASSFSGGEQYF
TGTGCCAGCAGTTTTTCTGGGGGCGAGCAGTACTTC
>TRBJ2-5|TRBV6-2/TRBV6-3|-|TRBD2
CASSPQAGGLVETQYF
TGTGCCAGCAGTCCCCAAGCGGGGGGGCTGGTCGAGACCCAGTACTTC
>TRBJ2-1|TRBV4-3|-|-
CASSQEGTVYNEQFF
TGCGCCAGCAGCCAAGAAGGGACGGTCTACAATGAGCAGTTCTTC
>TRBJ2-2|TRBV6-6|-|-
CASSSIAAGELFF
TGTGCCAGCAGTTCCATAGCGGCCGGGGAGCTGTTTTTT
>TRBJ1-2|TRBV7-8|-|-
CASSPEQGVFGYGYTF
TGTGCCAGCAGCCCGGAACAGGGTGTATTTGGGTATGGCTACACCTTC
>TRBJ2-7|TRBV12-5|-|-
CASGSPQGASYEQYF
TGTGCTAGTGGTTCGCCACAGGGCGCCTCCTACGAGCAGTACTTC
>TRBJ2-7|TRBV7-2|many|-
CASSLRESTLSNEQYF
TGTGCCAGCAGCTTACGGGAAAGTACCCTCTCCAACGAGCAGTACTTC
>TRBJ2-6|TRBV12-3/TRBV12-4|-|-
CASTHSSGANVLTF
TGTGCCAGCACCCATTCCTCTGGGGCCAACGTCCTGACTTTC
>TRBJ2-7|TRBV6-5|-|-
CASSYDRNFGEQYF
TGTGCCAGCAGTTACGACAGGAATTTTGGCGAGCAGTACTTC
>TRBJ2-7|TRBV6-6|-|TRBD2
CASSPPGLAVEQYF
TGTGCCAGCAGTCCACCGGGACTAGCGGTAGAGCAGTACTTC
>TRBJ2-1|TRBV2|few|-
CASSDEGDSSYNEQFF
TGTGCCAGCAGTGATGAGGGGGATAGCTCCTACAATGAGCAGTTCTTC
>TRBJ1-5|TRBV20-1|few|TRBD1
CSARVSRGGNQPQHF
TGCAGTGCTAGAGTTAGCAGGGGGGGCAATCAGCCCCAGCATTTT
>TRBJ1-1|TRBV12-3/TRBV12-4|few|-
CASSVAMRTEAFF
TGTGCCAGCAGTGTTGCTATGAGGACTGAAGCTTTCTTT
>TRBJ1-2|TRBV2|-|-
CASMPGFGYTF
TGTGCCAGCATGCCTGGGTTTGGCTACACCTTC
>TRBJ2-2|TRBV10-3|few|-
CAISESLERKNTGELFF
TGTGCCATCAGTGAGTCCCTCGAACGGAAGAACACCGGGGAGCTGTTTTTT
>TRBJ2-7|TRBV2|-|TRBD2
CASIAGDEQYF
TGTGCCAGCATAGCGGGGGACGAGCAGTACTTC
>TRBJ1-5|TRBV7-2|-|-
CASSLEGSYSNQPQHF
TGTGCCAGCAGCTTAGAAGGGTCCTATAGCAATCAGCCCCAGCATTTT
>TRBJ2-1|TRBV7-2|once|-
CASSLVHRGPNEQFF
TGTGCCAGCAGCTTAGTCCATCGGGGACCCAATGAGCAGTTCTTC
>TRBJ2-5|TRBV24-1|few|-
CATSPPGEETQYF
TGTGCCACCAGTCCCCCGGGGGAAGAGACCCAGTACTTC
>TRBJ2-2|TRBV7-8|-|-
CASSPLVLNTGELFF
TGTGCCAGCAGCCCCCTAGTCTTGAACACCGGGGAGCTGTTTTTT
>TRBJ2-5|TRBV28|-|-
CASSRQAQETQYF
TGTGCCAGCAGTAGACAGGCACAAGAGACCCAGTACTTC
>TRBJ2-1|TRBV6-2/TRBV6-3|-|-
CASSSATQGWNEQFF
TGTGCCAGCAGTTCAGCTACGCAGGGCTGGAATGAGCAGTTCTTC
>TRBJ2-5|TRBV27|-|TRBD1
CASSTGTEETQYF
TGTGCCAGCAGTACCGGGACAGAAGAGACCCAGTACTTC
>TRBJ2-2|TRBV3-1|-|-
CASSHSGWGTGELFF
TGTGCCAGCAGCCACTCCGGATGGGGAACCGGGGAGCTGTTTTTT
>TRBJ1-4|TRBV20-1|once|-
CSARGWVGSNEKLFF
TGCAGTGCTAGAGGATGGGTCGGGAGTAATGAAAAACTGTTTTTT
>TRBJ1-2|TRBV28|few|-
CASSFRTGPNYGYTF
TGTGCCAGCAGTTTTAGAACGGGACCTAACTATGGCTACACCTTC
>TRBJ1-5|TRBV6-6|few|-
CAGGTLPQHF
TGTGCAGGGGGGACTCTCCCCCAGCATTTT
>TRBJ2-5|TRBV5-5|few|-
CASSSYQETQYF
TGTGCCAGCAGCTCGTACCAAGAGACCCAGTACTTC
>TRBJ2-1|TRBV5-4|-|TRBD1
CASSVAGTGEGLGVF
TGTGCCAGCAGCGTGGCCGGGACAGGGGAAGGTCTGGGAGTCTTC
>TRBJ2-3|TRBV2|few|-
CASRRGALASDTQYF
TGTGCCAGCAGGAGGGGGGCGCTAGCCTCAGATACGCAGTATTTT
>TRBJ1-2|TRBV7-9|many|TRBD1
CASSLAYRDRETGYTF
TGTGCCAGCAGCTTAGCCTACCGGGACAGGGAGACTGGCTACACCTTC
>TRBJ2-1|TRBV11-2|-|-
CASSLEQGLTNYNEQFF
TGTGCCAGCAGCTTAGAGCAGGGCCTTACAAACTACAATGAGCAGTTCTTC
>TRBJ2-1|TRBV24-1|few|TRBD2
CATSDPGLSNEQFF
TGTGCCACCAGTGATCCGGGACTAAGCAATGAGCAGTTCTTC
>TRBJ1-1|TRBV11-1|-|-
CASSPTGRNTEAFF
TGTGCCAGCAGCCCTACGGGGCGGAACACTGAAGCTTTCTTT
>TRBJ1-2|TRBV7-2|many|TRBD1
CASSLGAGGWVANYGYTF
TGTGCCAGCAGCTTAGGGGCAGGGGGCTGGGTAGCTAACTATGGCTACACCTTC
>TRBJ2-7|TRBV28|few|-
CASRYRTAYEQYF
TGTGCCAGCAGGTACAGGACTGCCTACGAGCAGTACTTC